One sample yielded the 10 T cell receptor beta chains listed below, sequenced in a study of T cells in Graves' hyperthyroidism and ophthalmopathy. Amplified regions were TCR beta CDR3 sequences from RNA transcripts. A first-round RT-PCR of the TCR CDR3 used the HTBI primer set. TCRdb recomputed calls from the multiplex PCR reads with MiXCR, one row per CDR3 protein. The sample contains about 350,000 distinct CDR3 sequences, roughly 18% of which appear only once. The sample comprised blood. Source of these receptors: a woman aged 40-49 years with Graves' ophthalmopathy.

This clonotype was seen a few times. V gene TRBV19 combines with J gene TRBJ2-2, with D possibly being TRBD1 (5 bases). V shed 7 bases and J shed 7 bases, with 13 bases lying between them. The CDR3 has 13 amino acids. CDR1 LNHDA and CDR2 SQIVND come from the germline V gene (reference sequence). CDR3 DNA: TGTGCCAGTACCGGCCGACAGCACGGGGAGCTGTTTTTT. Translation: CASTGRQHGELFF. Using reference TRBV19 and TRBJ2-2 for the parts outside the CDR3, the full variable domain is DGGITQSPKYLFRKEGQNVTLSCEQNLNHDAMYWYRQDPGQGLRLIYYSQIVNDFQKGDIAEGYSVSREKKESFPLTVTSAQKNPTAFYLCASTGRQHGELFFGEGSRLTVL.

As concerns this clonotype: Just one base apart from a much larger clone, this may be a read error. The gene calls are TRBV13 and TRBJ1-3, with 10 bases lining up with TRBD1. Germline values: CDR1 PRHDT, CDR2 FYEKMQ (reference sequence). The CDR3 contains 16 residues. In nucleotides, the CDR3 is TGTGCCATCAGCTTATTGACAGGGGGCGCCGGAAACACCATATATTTT. Its translation is CAISLLTGGAGNTIYF. Using reference TRBV13 and TRBJ1-3 for the parts outside the CDR3, the full variable domain is AAGVIQSPRHLIKEKRETATLKCYPIPRHDTVYWYQQGPGQDPQFLISFYEKMQSDKGSIPDRFSAQQFSDYHSELNMSSLELGDSALYFCAISLLTGGAGNTIYFGEGSWLTVV.

This sequence joins TRBV7-2 and TRBJ2-5; D remains ambiguous. The CDR3 is 15 amino acids. The germline CDR1 and CDR2 sequences are SGHTA and FQGNSA. Trimming pared 0 bases from V and 4 bases from J, leaving 12 bases between. The CDR3 nucleotides are TGTGCCAGCAGCTTAGCGCTCCGTTTCGGAGAGACCCAGTACTTC. It yields the protein CASSLALRFGETQYF.

This clonotype came up once. This sequence joins TRBV7-2 and TRBJ1-1; D not resolved. The V gene lost 6 bases and the J gene lost 3 bases, with 17 bases spanning the gap. This CDR3 spans 15 amino acids. CDR1 and CDR2 (germline): SGHTA, FQGNSA. CDR3 sequence: CASSLTLQDYTEAFF. CDR3 in DNA: TGTGCCAGCAGTTTAACCTTGCAAGACTACACTGAAGCTTTCTTT. The full variable domain, its missing parts supplied by reference TRBV7-2 and TRBJ1-1, is GAGVSQSPSNKVTEKGKDVELRCDPISGHTALYWYRQSLGQGLEFLIYFQGNSAPDKSGLPSDRFSAERTGGSVSTLTIQRTQQEDSAVYLCASSLTLQDYTEAFFGQGTRLTVV.

This clonotype was observed many times. The chain carries TRBV12-3 or TRBV12-4 and TRBJ1-2, with a weak D call TRBD1 (5 bases). The CDR3 runs 17 residues. V lost 1 base and J 1 base, leaving 16 bases between the germline ends. CDR3 sequence (DNA): TGTGCCAGCAGTTTAGTTGCACTGGCCAGGGTTAACTATGGCTACACCTTC. It encodes CASSLVALARVNYGYTF.

This clonotype was detected a few times. The CDR3 region has the DNA TGTGCCAGCTCAGCCAGCCGGGACGTTGGAAACACCATATATTTT. The encoded protein is CASSASRDVGNTIYF. This rearrangement joins TRBV18 to TRBJ1-3, with a possible D match to TRBD1 (5 bases). The CDR3 covers 15 residues. The V and J ends lost 5 bases and 3 bases respectively, with 14 bases between them. Per the germline V gene, CDR1 is KGHSH and CDR2 is LQKENI.

V is TRBV24-1 and J is TRBJ1-1; unclear D gene. Germline values: CDR1 KGHDR, CDR2 SFDVKD. This CDR3 region has 11 residues. V was trimmed by 4 bases and J by 6 bases, leaving 5 bases between them. CDR3 DNA: TGTGCCACCAGTGAGGGCCCTGAAGCTTTCTTT. Protein product: CATSEGPEAFF.

This clonotype has at least ten counts. The chain recombines TRBV19 with TRBJ1-5; 9 bases line up with TRBD1. CDR3 length: 15 amino acids. J gave up 6 bases and V 3 bases, and 6 bases lay outside the gene matches. Germline CDR1 reads LNHDA; CDR2 reads SQIVND (reference sequence). CDR3 sequence (DNA): TGTGCCAGTAGTATGGGACAGGGAGACAGTCAGCCCCAGCATTTT. As protein: CASSMGQGDSQPQHF.

The chain uses TRBV30 and TRBJ1-2, with a tentative D call TRBD1 (5 bases). The germline gives CDR1 GTSNPN, CDR2 SVGIG (reference sequence). The CDR3 has 13 residues. V lost 2 bases and J lost 8, with 15 bases in between. Here the CDR3 reads CAWSQQVGGGYTF. For the CDR3, the DNA is TGTGCCTGGAGTCAACAGGTGGGCGGCGGCTACACCTTC.

This clonotype came up once. The chain couples TRBV28 to TRBJ1-1, with unresolved D. This CDR3 has 11 residues. The germline gives CDR1 MDHEN, CDR2 SYDVKM. Trimming shortened V by 7 bases and J by 3 bases, and 6 bases separated the two germline ends. For the CDR3, the DNA is TGTGCCAGCATATGGTACACTGAAGCTTTCTTT. Encoded protein: CASIWYTEAFF.